This T cell receptor beta chain was captured in a study of CD8 T cells in Susac syndrome (dated by TCRdb to the late 2010s). About the investigation overall: Repertoire sequencing was used to test whether CD8+ T cell activation and differentiation in Susac syndrome was antigen driven. The study compared CD8+ T cell repertoire clonality among over 9 healthy donors, some 14 Susac syndrome patients and 15 or so multiple sclerosis patients. Beyond this particular receptor, the publication reports: The study acknowledged that relatively few individuals were included in the TCR sequencing and HLA analysis.

Worth noting for this clonotype: Its target antigen remains unknown. Base-call qualities are not available, and no considerably larger clone is one nucleotide away.

RNA was extracted using the RNeasy kit, and roughly 0.45 to 1 microgram was reverse transcribed with random hexamers. The immunoSEQ multiplex PCR assay, which covers 54 Vbeta and 13 Jbeta segments, was used to amplify TCR beta CDR3 regions. To correct PCR amplification bias, a synthetic template baseline was used for both primer optimization and computational correction. Per the authors' processing: Reads were annotated to V, D and J genes per IMGT and analyzed with immunoSEQ Analyzer, keeping only productive sequences. To calculate clonality, Shannon entropy was normalized by log2 of the number of productive unique sequences and then subtracted from one. For each patient and control, public and private clones were evaluated among the 100 most prevalent clones. A clone was defined as Susac-specific if it was absent from the healthy and MS cohorts, from about a thousand published viral clones and from other ImmuneACCESS disease sequences. The public reads were reanalyzed by TCRdb: fastp trimming at Q25, MiXCR alignment, in-frame beta chains only. CDR3 protein sequences are deduplicated, and each keeps its most common genes and DNA. The V and J calls follow TCRdb's processing rather than the paper's. The sample has fewer than 350,000 distinct CDR3 sequences on record, approximately 85% of them singletons. The ten biggest clones cover around 0.21% of the sample.

High-throughput TCR beta sequencing profiled peripheral blood CD8+ and CD4+ T cells from healthy donors, Susac syndrome patients and multiple sclerosis patients. Treatment-naive patients with stable or active relapsing-remitting disease fulfilling revised McDonald criteria were used as multiple sclerosis controls. CD8+ TEMRA cells were enriched by FACS, while bulk CD8+ and CD4+ T cells were purified by magnetic negative isolation. Blood was collected in EDTA tubes and processed within 24 hours, with PBMCs isolated through density gradient centrifugation. PBMCs intended for TCR sequencing were cryopreserved in liquid nitrogen and thawed later in a water bath at 37 degrees C. The sorted or isolated CD4+, CD8+ and CD8+ TEMRA cells reached a purity of at least 90%. CDR1 and CDR2 are read off the germline V gene as SGHAT and FQNNGV. V is pared back by 6 bases and J by 2 bases, with 10 bases lying between the germline termini. The CDR3 goes from the cysteine to the phenylalanine over 13 residues. The sequence is cut down to CDR3 DNA, 39 bases in frame from base 1.

Sequencing used CD8+ T cells from PBMCs. Recombination connected TRBV11-2 to TRBJ2-5; the D gene is perhaps TRBD1, from 5 matching bases. The receptor was isolated from a human donor with multiple sclerosis. The CDR3 has the sequence CASRRQMQETQYF. The nucleotides are TGTGCCAGCAGGCGACAGATGCAAGAGACCCAGTACTTC.